Given below is one TCR beta chain in context. TCR beta sequencing covered blood CD8+ and CD4+ T cells. The patients serving as multiple sclerosis controls were treatment-naive. They had stable or active relapsing-remitting disease and fulfilled revised McDonald criteria. Negative isolation was applied to CD8+ and CD4+ T cells, and FACS enrichment was applied to TEMRA cells. Germline lookup yields CDR1 SGHRS and CDR2 YFSETQ. The CDR3 is 14 residues long. J gave up 3 bases and V 4 bases, and 7 bases lay outside the gene matches. This sample is part of a study of CD8 T cells in Susac syndrome. Random hexamers were used to reverse transcribe roughly 0.45 to 1 ug of RNA. It was immunoSEQ multiplex PCR that amplified TCR beta CDR3 across 54 Vbeta and 13 Jbeta. TCRdb reprocessed the immunoSEQ multiplex PCR reads with MiXCR, giving one entry per CDR3 protein. The data hold around 190,000 distinct CDR3 sequences, with 85% to 95% observed a single time.

Sequenced input: CD8+ T cells from PBMCs. This TCR was recovered from a human donor with multiple sclerosis. The chain carries TRBV5-1 and TRBJ2-7, with TRBD1 matching 7 bases. CDR3 sequence: CASSKADRNYEQYF. DNA of the CDR3: TGCGCCAGCAGCAAAGCGGACAGGAACTACGAGCAGTACTTC. Filled out from reference TRBV5-1 and TRBJ2-7, the complete variable domain reads KAGVTQTPRYLIKTRGQQVTLSCSPISGHRSVSWYQQTPGQGLQFLFEYFSETQRNKGNFPGRFSGRQFSNSRSEMNVSTLELGDSALYLCASSKADRNYEQYFGPGTRLTVT.